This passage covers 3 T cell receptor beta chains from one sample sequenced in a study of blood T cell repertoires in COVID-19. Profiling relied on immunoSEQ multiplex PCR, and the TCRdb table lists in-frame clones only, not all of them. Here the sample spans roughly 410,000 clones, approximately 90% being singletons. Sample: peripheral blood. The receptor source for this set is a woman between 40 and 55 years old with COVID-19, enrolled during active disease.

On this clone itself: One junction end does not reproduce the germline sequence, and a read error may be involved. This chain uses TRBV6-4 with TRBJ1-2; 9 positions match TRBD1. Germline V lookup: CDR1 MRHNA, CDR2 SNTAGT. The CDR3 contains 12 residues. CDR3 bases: TGTGCCAGCAGTGACATAGACAGGGGGGGTGTCTTC. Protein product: CASSDIDRGGVF.

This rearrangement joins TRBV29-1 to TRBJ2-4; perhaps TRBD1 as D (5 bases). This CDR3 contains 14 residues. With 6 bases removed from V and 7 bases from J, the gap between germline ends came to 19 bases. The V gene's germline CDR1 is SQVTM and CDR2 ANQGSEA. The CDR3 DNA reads TGCAGCGTCCCTACCGAGTTGGGGCGGAACATTCAGTACTTC. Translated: CSVPTELGRNIQYF. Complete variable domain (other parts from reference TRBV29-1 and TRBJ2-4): SAVISQKPSRDICQRGTSLTIQCQVDSQVTMMFWYRQQPGQSLTLIATANQGSEATYESGFVIDKFPISRPNLTFSTLTVSNMSPEDSSIYLCSVPTELGRNIQYFGAGTRLSVL.

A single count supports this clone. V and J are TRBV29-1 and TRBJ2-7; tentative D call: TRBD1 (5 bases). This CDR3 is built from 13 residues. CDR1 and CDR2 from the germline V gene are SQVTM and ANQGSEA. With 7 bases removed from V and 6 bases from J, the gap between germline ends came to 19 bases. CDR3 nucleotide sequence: TGCAGCGGCCTCGCGCGGCTAGGGGCCGAGCAGTACTTC. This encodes CSGLARLGAEQYF.